Listed below are T cell receptor beta chains from one sample, sequenced in a study of cytomegalovirus exposure and HLA in healthy donors. Data came from immunoSEQ multiplex PCR; TCRdb stores just in-frame clones and leaves some out. The data hold 75,000 to 100,000 clones, with 95% to 98% observed a single time. The sequencing input was PBMCs. The receptors were sampled from a young man in good health and CMV-seronegative. CDR3s include the opening cysteine and the closing phenylalanine or tryptophan. A D gene is named only where the DNA matches it firmly. A clone size is listed for some rows: how often the clone was seen (once, few, many), or a class if it is expanded.

DNA: TGTGCCAGCAGCTTGGTTTCGGGACAGGGAGCTTTCTTT; CDR3: CASSLVSGQGAFF; J: TRBJ1-1; D: TRBD1; size: -; V: TRBV5-6
DNA: TGTGCCAGCAGCTTAGCTCGCGGGAGTGTTTACGAGCAGTACTTC; CDR3: CASSLARGSVYEQYF; J: TRBJ2-7; D: TRBD2; size: -; V: TRBV7-8
DNA: TGTGCCAGCAGCTTGTCCTTCTATGGCTACACCTTC; CDR3: CASSLSFYGYTF; J: TRBJ1-2; D: -; size: -; V: TRBV5-8
DNA: TGTGCCAGCAGCTTAACCGCAGCAGGCGGGGAGCTGTTTTTT; CDR3: CASSLTAAGGELFF; J: TRBJ2-2; D: -; size: -; V: TRBV7-3
DNA: TGTGCCAGCAGCTTTTTCGGGGGGAAGGGGACTGAAGCTTTCTTT; CDR3: CASSFFGGKGTEAFF; J: TRBJ1-1; D: -; size: -; V: TRBV7-9
DNA: TGTGCCTGGAGTGTACGGGGGAGGGCCTCAGATACGCAGTATTTT; CDR3: CAWSVRGRASDTQYF; J: TRBJ2-3; D: TRBD2; size: -; V: TRBV30
DNA: TGTGCCACTAAGACAGCGGGAGGGGGATACAATGAGCAGTTCTTC; CDR3: CATKTAGGGYNEQFF; J: TRBJ2-1; D: TRBD2; size: -; V: TRBV28
DNA: TGTGCCAGCAGCTCCTTAGGCGGGAGCGCAGATACGCAGTATTTT; CDR3: CASSSLGGSADTQYF; J: TRBJ2-3; D: TRBD2; size: -; V: TRBV7-2
DNA: TGTGCCAGCAGCCGTCAGCAGGGGGCGCGTTTGGAAAAACTGTTTTTT; CDR3: CASSRQQGARLEKLFF; J: TRBJ1-4; D: TRBD1; size: -; V: TRBV11-1
DNA: TGTGCCAGCAGCATCCGACATAGCAATCAGCCCCAGCATTTT; CDR3: CASSIRHSNQPQHF; J: TRBJ1-5; D: -; size: -; V: TRBV27
DNA: TGTGCCAGTAGTTCGGTTGAAACAGGGGGCAGTCAGCCCCAGCATTTT; CDR3: CASSSVETGGSQPQHF; J: TRBJ1-5; D: TRBD1; size: -; V: TRBV19
DNA: TGTGCCAGCGTGCGACCCTGGTCGGGGGATGAGCAGTTCTTC; CDR3: CASVRPWSGDEQFF; J: TRBJ2-1; D: -; size: -; V: TRBV28
DNA: TGTGCCAGCAGCCTTGGACAGTCCCTTGATGAAAAACTGTTTTTT; CDR3: CASSLGQSLDEKLFF; J: TRBJ1-4; D: -; size: -; V: TRBV11-2
DNA: TGTGCCTCGACCGGGACTAGCGGGAGCTTGACAGATACGCAGTATTTT; CDR3: CASTGTSGSLTDTQYF; J: TRBJ2-3; D: TRBD2; size: -; V: TRBV30
DNA: TGTGCCAGCAGTTCCATGGACAGGTTATATGGCTACACCTTC; CDR3: CASSSMDRLYGYTF; J: TRBJ1-2; D: TRBD1; size: once; V: TRBV6-5
DNA: TGTGCCAGCAGCTTAGAGCCAGGGGGAAACACCGGGGAGCTGTTTTTT; CDR3: CASSLEPGGNTGELFF; J: TRBJ2-2; D: TRBD1; size: -; V: TRBV7-2
DNA: TGTGCCAGCAGTTTATGGTTGGCGGGGGAAGAGACCCAGTACTTC; CDR3: CASSLWLAGEETQYF; J: TRBJ2-5; D: TRBD2; size: once; V: TRBV27
DNA: TGTGCTAGTGGGTCGACTAGCGGGAGGACCCAAGAGACCCAGTACTTC; CDR3: CASGSTSGRTQETQYF; J: TRBJ2-5; D: TRBD2; size: -; V: TRBV12-5
DNA: TGTGCCAGCACACAACGAGGGTTGAATACGCAGTATTTT; CDR3: CASTQRGLNTQYF; J: TRBJ2-3; D: -; size: -; V: TRBV7-9
DNA: TGTGCCAGCAGCGGAGGGCCGGGGGAAGGCACTGAAGCTTTCTTT; CDR3: CASSGGPGEGTEAFF; J: TRBJ1-1; D: -; size: -; V: TRBV11-3
DNA: TGTGCCAGCTCATCAGGACAGGCCCAGGAGCTGTTTTTT; CDR3: CASSSGQAQELFF; J: TRBJ2-2; D: TRBD1; size: -; V: TRBV18
DNA: TGTGCCAGCAGCTTAGGCTTGAGACTAGCGGGAGACCCCTACGAGCAGTACTTC; CDR3: CASSLGLRLAGDPYEQYF; J: TRBJ2-7; D: TRBD2; size: -; V: TRBV13
DNA: TGTGCCAGCAGAGACACATCCTACGAGCAGTACTTC; CDR3: CASRDTSYEQYF; J: TRBJ2-7; D: -; size: -; V: TRBV6-5
DNA: TGTGCCAGCAGTCTCTTACAGGGGGGGAACACTGAAGCTTTCTTT; CDR3: CASSLLQGGNTEAFF; J: TRBJ1-1; D: TRBD1; size: once; V: TRBV6-5
DNA: TGTGCCAGCAGTGAATCCCTAGCGGGAGCCGTTGAGCAGTTCTTC; CDR3: CASSESLAGAVEQFF; J: TRBJ2-1; D: TRBD2; size: -; V: TRBV25-1
DNA: TGTGCCAGCAGTGAAGTCCGGAGCGGGAGGCGGGACGAGCAGTACTTC; CDR3: CASSEVRSGRRDEQYF; J: TRBJ2-7; D: TRBD2; size: -; V: TRBV25-1
DNA: TGTGCCAGCAGCCTTAGCGGGAGGTTGATCGATGAGCAGTTCTTC; CDR3: CASSLSGRLIDEQFF; J: TRBJ2-1; D: TRBD2; size: -; V: TRBV9
DNA: TGTGCCAGCAGGAGGCAGTTTGATGGCTACACCTTC; CDR3: CASRRQFDGYTF; J: TRBJ1-2; D: -; size: -; V: TRBV6-5
DNA: TGTGCCAGCAGTTCCGTCCCGGTAAACTATGGCTACACCTTC; CDR3: CASSSVPVNYGYTF; J: TRBJ1-2; D: -; size: -; V: TRBV27
DNA: TGTGCCAGCAGCCCCTATTGGGGGGGCTTTGAAAAACTGTTTTTT; CDR3: CASSPYWGGFEKLFF; J: TRBJ1-4; D: -; size: -; V: TRBV6-5
DNA: TGTGCCAGCAGTGAGCAGGGGGCGGCTAATGAAAAACTGTTTTTT; CDR3: CASSEQGAANEKLFF; J: TRBJ1-4; D: TRBD1; size: few; V: TRBV6-1
DNA: TGTGCCAGCAGTTTATCATTCCCAGGATGGAACACTGAAGCTTTCTTT; CDR3: CASSLSFPGWNTEAFF; J: TRBJ1-1; D: -; size: -; V: TRBV27
DNA: TGTGCCAGTAGTATAGCGGGAGGGGAGACCCAGTACTTC; CDR3: CASSIAGGETQYF; J: TRBJ2-5; D: TRBD2; size: once; V: TRBV19
DNA: TGTGCCAGCATTGGAGGGACCTCCCGGCGAGCTTTCTTT; CDR3: CASIGGTSRRAFF; J: TRBJ1-1; D: -; size: once; V: TRBV28
DNA: TGCGCCAGCAGCCAAGACCCGGGGGGAGAGACCCAGTACTTC; CDR3: CASSQDPGGETQYF; J: TRBJ2-5; D: TRBD2; size: -; V: TRBV4-1
DNA: TGTGCCAGCAGCTTAGTTGGGGAGATGAACACTGAAGCTTTCTTT; CDR3: CASSLVGEMNTEAFF; J: TRBJ1-1; D: -; size: -; V: TRBV7-9
DNA: TGCGCCAGCAGCCAAGTGGGTAGCGGGAGGGGAGTGGAGACCCAGTACTTC; CDR3: CASSQVGSGRGVETQYF; J: TRBJ2-5; D: TRBD2; size: once; V: TRBV4-3
DNA: TGTGCCAGTAGTGACAGTTTGAACACTGAAGCTTTCTTT; CDR3: CASSDSLNTEAFF; J: TRBJ1-1; D: -; size: -; V: TRBV19
DNA: TGTGCCAGCAGTACGACAGGGGGCCGCACTGAAGCTTTCTTT; CDR3: CASSTTGGRTEAFF; J: TRBJ1-1; D: TRBD1; size: -; V: TRBV6-6
DNA: TGTGCCAGCAGCTCCGGACTAGCGGGAGTTGAGCAGTTCTTC; CDR3: CASSSGLAGVEQFF; J: TRBJ2-1; D: TRBD2; size: -; V: TRBV7-2
DNA: TGCAGCGTTTCACTCAGAGGGCAGGAGACCCAGTACTTC; CDR3: CSVSLRGQETQYF; J: TRBJ2-5; D: -; size: -; V: TRBV29-1
DNA: TGCGCCAGCAGCGCCACCGGGACAGCCATGAACACTGAAGCTTTCTTT; CDR3: CASSATGTAMNTEAFF; J: TRBJ1-1; D: TRBD1; size: -; V: TRBV5-1
DNA: TGTGCCAGCAGTTTTTTGGCGGGAGTTTACAATGAGCAGTTCTTC; CDR3: CASSFLAGVYNEQFF; J: TRBJ2-1; D: TRBD2; size: once; V: TRBV27
DNA: TGTGCCAGCAGCGTAGGACTAGCGGGGCCATCCGGGGAGCTGTTTTTT; CDR3: CASSVGLAGPSGELFF; J: TRBJ2-2; D: TRBD2; size: -; V: TRBV9
DNA: TGTGCCAGCAGCTTATCGACAGGAGGACTTGGGGGTAATGAAAAACTGTTTTTT; CDR3: CASSLSTGGLGGNEKLFF; J: TRBJ1-4; D: -; size: once; V: TRBV28
DNA: TGTGCCAGCAGCTCCGGGGGGGACTATGGCTACACCTTC; CDR3: CASSSGGDYGYTF; J: TRBJ1-2; D: -; size: -; V: TRBV11-3
DNA: TGTGCCAGCAGTGAAGCGGACACCAGCACAGATACGCAGTATTTT; CDR3: CASSEADTSTDTQYF; J: TRBJ2-3; D: -; size: -; V: TRBV6-1
DNA: TGTGCCTCACACCGCGGGGGACCCTTCCACACAGATACGCAGTATTTT; CDR3: CASHRGGPFHTDTQYF; J: TRBJ2-3; D: TRBD2; size: -; V: TRBV9
DNA: TGTGCCTGCGGACTACGCCAAGAGACCCAGTACTTC; CDR3: CACGLRQETQYF; J: TRBJ2-5; D: -; size: -; V: TRBV6-6
DNA: TGTGCCAGCAGTGGTGGGGGGTCCCTCCACTTT; CDR3: CASSGGGSLHF; J: TRBJ1-6; D: -; size: -; V: TRBV6-1
DNA: TGTGCCAGTAGTATGAGAGAAGCGGGAGCAGATACGCAGTATTTT; CDR3: CASSMREAGADTQYF; J: TRBJ2-3; D: TRBD2; size: -; V: TRBV19
DNA: TGTGCCAGCAGCGGCCTAGTGGTCTATGGCTACACCTTC; CDR3: CASSGLVVYGYTF; J: TRBJ1-2; D: -; size: -; V: TRBV11-2
DNA: TGTGCCAGCAGCTTAGCGGCGGAATACCAGCCCCAGCATTTT; CDR3: CASSLAAEYQPQHF; J: TRBJ1-5; D: -; size: -; V: TRBV7-8
DNA: TGCGCCAGCAGTAAAGAGCTAGCGGGACCAACAGCCATGGGGAGCAATGAGCAGTTCTTC; CDR3: CASSKELAGPTAMGSNEQFF; J: TRBJ2-1; D: TRBD2; size: -; V: TRBV5-1
DNA: TGCGCCAGCAGTGAACATTACCAAGAGACCCAGTACTTC; CDR3: CASSEHYQETQYF; J: TRBJ2-5; D: -; size: -; V: TRBV10-2
DNA: TGCGCCAGCAGCTGGACAGGGATAATGAACACTGAAGCTTTCTTT; CDR3: CASSWTGIMNTEAFF; J: TRBJ1-1; D: TRBD1; size: once; V: TRBV5-1
DNA: TGTGCCAGCAGTGGGGAACAGGGACGTTATTTTAATTCACCCCTCCACTTT; CDR3: CASSGEQGRYFNSPLHF; J: TRBJ1-6; D: -; size: -; V: TRBV6-1